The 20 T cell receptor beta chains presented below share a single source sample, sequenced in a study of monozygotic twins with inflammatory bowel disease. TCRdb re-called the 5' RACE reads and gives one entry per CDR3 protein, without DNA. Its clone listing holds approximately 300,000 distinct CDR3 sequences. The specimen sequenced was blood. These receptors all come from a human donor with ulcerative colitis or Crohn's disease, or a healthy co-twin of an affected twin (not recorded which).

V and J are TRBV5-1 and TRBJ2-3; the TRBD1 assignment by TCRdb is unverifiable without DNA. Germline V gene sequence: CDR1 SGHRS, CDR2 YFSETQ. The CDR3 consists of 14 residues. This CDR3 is CASSLETGSDTQYF.

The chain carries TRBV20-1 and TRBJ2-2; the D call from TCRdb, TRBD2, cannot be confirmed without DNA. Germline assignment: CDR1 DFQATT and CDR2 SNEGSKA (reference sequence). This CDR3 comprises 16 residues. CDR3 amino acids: CSASRLAGLNTGELFF.

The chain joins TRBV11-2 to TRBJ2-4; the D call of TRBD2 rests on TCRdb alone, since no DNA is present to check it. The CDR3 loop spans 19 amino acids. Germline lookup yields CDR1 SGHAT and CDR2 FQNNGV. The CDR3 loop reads CASSLSPGTTALAKNIQYF.

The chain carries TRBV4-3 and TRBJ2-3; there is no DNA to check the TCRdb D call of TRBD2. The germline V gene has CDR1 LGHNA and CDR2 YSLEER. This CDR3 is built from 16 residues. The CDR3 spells CASSQEVAGNTDTQYF.

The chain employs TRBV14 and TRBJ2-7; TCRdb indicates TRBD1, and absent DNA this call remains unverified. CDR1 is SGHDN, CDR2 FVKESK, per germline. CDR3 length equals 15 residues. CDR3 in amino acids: CASSRRDTKSYEQYF. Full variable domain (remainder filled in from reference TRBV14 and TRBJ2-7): EAGVTQFPSHSVIEKGQTVTLRCDPISGHDNLYWYRRVMGKEIKFLLHFVKESKQDESGMPNNRFLAERTGGTYSTLKVQPAELEDSGVYFCASSRRDTKSYEQYFGPGTRLTVT.

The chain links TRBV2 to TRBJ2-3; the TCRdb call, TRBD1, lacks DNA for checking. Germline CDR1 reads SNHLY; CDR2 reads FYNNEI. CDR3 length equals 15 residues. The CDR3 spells CASSRQGADTDTQYF. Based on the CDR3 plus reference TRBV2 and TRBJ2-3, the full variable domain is EPEVTQTPSHQVTQMGQEVILRCVPISNHLYFYWYRQILGQKVEFLVSFYNNEISEKSEIFDDQFSVERPDGSNFTLKIRSTKLEDSAMYFCASSRQGADTDTQYFGPGTRLTVL.

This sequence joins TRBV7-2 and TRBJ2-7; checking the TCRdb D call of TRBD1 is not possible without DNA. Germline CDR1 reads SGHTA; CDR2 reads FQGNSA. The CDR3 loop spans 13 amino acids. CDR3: CASSLGNPYEQYF.

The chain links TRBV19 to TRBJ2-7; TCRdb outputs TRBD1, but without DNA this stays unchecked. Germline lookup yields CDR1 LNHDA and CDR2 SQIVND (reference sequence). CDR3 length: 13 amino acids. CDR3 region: CASKREGASEQYF.

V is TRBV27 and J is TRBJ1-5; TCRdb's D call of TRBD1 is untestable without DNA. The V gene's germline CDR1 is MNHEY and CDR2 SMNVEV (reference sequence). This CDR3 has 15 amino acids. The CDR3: CASSFWGFGNQPQHF.

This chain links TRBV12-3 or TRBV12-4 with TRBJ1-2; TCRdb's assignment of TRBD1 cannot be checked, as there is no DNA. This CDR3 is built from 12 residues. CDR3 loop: CASRDRGYGYTF.

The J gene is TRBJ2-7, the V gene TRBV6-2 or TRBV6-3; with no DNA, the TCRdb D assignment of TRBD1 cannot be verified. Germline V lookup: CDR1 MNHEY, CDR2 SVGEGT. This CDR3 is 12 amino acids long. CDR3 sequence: CASRGTMYEQYF.

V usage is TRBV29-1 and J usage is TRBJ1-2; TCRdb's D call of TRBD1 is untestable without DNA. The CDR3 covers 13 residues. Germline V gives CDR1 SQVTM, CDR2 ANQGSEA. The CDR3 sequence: CSVQGGDDYGYTF.

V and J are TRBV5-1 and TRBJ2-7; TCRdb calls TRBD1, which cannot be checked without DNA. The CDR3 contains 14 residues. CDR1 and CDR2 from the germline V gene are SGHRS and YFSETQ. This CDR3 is CASSLLSTGYEQYF.

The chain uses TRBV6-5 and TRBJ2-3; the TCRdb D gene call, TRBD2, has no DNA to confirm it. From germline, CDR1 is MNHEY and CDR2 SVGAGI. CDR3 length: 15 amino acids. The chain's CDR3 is CASSYRREARDTQYF.

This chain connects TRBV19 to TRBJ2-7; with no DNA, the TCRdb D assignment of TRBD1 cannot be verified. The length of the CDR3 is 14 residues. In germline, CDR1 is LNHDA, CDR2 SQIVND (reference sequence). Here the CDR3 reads CASRGTAKGDEQYF.

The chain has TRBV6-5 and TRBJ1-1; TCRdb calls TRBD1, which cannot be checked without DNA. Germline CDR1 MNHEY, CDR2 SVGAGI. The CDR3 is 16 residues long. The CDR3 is CASSYSSPGGWTEAFF.

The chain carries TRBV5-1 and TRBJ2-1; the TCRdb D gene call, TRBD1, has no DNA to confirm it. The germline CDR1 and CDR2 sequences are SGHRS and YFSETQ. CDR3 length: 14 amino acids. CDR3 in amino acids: CASSFRDPYNEQFF.

CDR3 in amino acids: CASSQVLWRKQETQYF. The chain employs TRBV4-3 and TRBJ2-5. Germline-derived CDR1 and CDR2 are LGHNA and YSLEER. This CDR3 has 16 residues.

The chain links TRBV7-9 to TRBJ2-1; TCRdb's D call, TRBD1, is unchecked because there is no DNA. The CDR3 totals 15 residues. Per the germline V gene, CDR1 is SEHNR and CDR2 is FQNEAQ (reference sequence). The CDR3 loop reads CASTMVQARDNEQFF.

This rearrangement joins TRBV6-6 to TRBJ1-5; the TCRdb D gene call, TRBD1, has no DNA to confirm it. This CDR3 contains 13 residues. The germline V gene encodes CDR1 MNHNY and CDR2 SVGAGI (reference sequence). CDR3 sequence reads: CASEDRGLQPQHF.